This T cell receptor beta chain was identified in a study of shared clonotypes between healthy human individuals. Note on this clone: Its antigen is unidentified.

Study results and caveats: The low donor count limited represented genetic and exposure-history diversity.

The CDR3 length is 14 residues. From germline, CDR1 is SGHRS and CDR2 YFSETQ. V dropped 0 bases and J dropped 2 bases, with 8 bases sitting between them. TCRdb's copy holds only in-frame clones and misses some; the assay was immunoSEQ multiplex PCR. Here the sample spans roughly 320,000 clones, around 86% being singletons. This chain uses TRBV5-1 with TRBJ2-5; D gene ambiguous. Sample: memory CD8+ T cells sorted from blood. Subset in this sample: CD45RO+ cells pooled with CCR7-negative TemRA cells. The TCR sequence derives from a young man in good health. The CDR3, as DNA: TGCGCCAGCAGCTTGGTCCGGGTACAAGAGACCCAGTACTTC. It codes for CASSLVRVQETQYF.